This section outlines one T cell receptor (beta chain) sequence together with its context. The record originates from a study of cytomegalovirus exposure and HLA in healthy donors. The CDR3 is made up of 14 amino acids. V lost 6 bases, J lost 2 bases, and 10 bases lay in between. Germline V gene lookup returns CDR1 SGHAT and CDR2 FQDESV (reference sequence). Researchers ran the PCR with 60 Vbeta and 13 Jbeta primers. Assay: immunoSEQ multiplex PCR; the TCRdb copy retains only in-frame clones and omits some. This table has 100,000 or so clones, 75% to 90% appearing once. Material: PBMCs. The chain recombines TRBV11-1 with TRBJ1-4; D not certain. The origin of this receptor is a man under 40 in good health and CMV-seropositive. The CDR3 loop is CASSSRRTNEKLFF. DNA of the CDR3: TGTGCCAGCAGTTCAAGGAGGACTAATGAAAAACTGTTTTTT.